This T cell receptor beta chain was captured by sequencing in a study of tumor and adjacent non-tumor tissue in lung cancer. No cell sorting was done before RNA was extracted from the tissue. More than 3 cm separated this lung sample from the edge of the tumor. Donors were chemotherapy-naive, newly diagnosed lung cancer surgical patients in China, August–late 2014. The CDR3 loop spans 14 amino acids. Points from the study as a whole: Shorter survival was associated with higher TCR diversity in tumors.

Comments on this clonotype: What it binds is not known. Mismatch with germline at one junction end may stem from a read error.

A modified ARM-PCR protocol with three rounds of nested PCR amplified TCRbeta. TCRdb re-analysed the multiplex PCR reads in MiXCR, keeping a single row per CDR3 protein. This table holds 90,000 to 100,000 distinct CDR3 sequences, about 80% found once. This sequence originates from a man aged 60 to 75 with small cell lung cancer. Source material: distant non-tumor lung tissue. The rearrangement uses TRBV12-3 or TRBV12-4 and TRBJ2-1; D is ambiguous. CDR3 loop: CASNLDVSANEQFF. CDR3 DNA: TGTGCCAGCAATTTAGACGTGAGCGCTAATGAGCAGTTCTTC.